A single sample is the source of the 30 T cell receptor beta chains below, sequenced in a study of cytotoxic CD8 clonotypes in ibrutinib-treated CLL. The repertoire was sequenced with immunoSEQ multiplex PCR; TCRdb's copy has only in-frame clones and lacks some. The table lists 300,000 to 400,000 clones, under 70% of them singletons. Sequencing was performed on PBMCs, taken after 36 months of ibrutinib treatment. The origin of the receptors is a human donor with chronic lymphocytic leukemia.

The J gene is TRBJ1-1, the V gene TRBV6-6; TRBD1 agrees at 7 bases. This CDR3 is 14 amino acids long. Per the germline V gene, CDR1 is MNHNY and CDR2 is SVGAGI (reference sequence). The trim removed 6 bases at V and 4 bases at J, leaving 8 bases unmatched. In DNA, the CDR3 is TGTGCCAGCAGACCGACAGGGAGTGCCACTGAAGCTTTCTTT. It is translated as CASRPTGSATEAFF.

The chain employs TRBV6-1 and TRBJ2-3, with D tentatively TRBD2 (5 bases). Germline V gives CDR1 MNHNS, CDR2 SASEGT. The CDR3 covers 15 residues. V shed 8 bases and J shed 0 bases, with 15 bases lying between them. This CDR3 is CASRIALPSTDTQYF. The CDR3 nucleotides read TGTGCCAGCCGGATAGCGCTCCCTAGCACAGATACGCAGTATTTT.

CDR3 region: CASAQGTNSYEQYF. The CDR3 region has the DNA TGTGCCAGCGCCCAGGGGACGAACTCCTACGAGCAGTACTTC. This chain uses TRBV27 with TRBJ2-7, with D perhaps matching TRBD1 (6 bases). CDR3 size: 14 residues. V lost 8 bases and J lost 0, with 14 bases in between. The V gene's germline CDR1 is MNHEY and CDR2 SMNVEV (reference sequence).

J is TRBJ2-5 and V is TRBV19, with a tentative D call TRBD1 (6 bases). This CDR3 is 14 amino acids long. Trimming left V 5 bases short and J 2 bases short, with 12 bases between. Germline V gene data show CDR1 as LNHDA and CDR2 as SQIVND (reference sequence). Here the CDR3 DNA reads TGTGCCAGTAGTTCGGACAGAAGACAAGAGACCCAGTACTTC. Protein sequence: CASSSDRRQETQYF.

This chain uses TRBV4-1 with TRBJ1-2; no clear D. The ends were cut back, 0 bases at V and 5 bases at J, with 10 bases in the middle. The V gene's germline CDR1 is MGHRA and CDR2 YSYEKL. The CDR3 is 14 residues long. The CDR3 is CASSQDSGVYGYTF. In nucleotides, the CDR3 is TGCGCCAGCAGCCAAGATAGCGGGGTTTATGGCTACACCTTC.

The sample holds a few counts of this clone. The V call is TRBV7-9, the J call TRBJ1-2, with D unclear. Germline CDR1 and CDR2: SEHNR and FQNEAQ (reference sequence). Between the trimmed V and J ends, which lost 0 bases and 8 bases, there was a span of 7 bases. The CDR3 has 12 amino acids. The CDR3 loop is CASSLASRGYTF. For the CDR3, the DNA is TGTGCCAGCAGCTTAGCCAGTAGGGGCTACACCTTC.

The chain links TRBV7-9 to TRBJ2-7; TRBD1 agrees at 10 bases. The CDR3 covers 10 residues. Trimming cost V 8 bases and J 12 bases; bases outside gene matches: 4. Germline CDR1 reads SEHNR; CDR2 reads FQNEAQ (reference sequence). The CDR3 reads CASGTGETYF. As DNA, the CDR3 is TGTGCCAGCGGGACAGGGGAGACGTACTTC.

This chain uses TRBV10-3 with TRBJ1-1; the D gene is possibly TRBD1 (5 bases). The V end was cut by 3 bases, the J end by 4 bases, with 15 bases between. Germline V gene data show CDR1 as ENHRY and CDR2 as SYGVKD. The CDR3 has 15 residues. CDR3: CAISESGREGTEAFF. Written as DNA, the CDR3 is TGTGCCATCAGTGAAAGTGGCAGGGAGGGCACTGAAGCTTTCTTT.

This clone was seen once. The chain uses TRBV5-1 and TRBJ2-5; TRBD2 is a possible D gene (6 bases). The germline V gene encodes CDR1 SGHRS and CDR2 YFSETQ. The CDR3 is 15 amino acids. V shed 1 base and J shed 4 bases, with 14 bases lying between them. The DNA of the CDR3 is TGCGCCAGCAGCTTGTTTTCCGGGAGTCGAGAGACCCAGTACTTC. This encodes CASSLFSGSRETQYF.

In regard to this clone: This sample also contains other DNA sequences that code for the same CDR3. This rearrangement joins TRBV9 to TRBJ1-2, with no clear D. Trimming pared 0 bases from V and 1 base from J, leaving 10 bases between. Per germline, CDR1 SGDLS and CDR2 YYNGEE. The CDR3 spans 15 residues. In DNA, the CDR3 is TGTGCCAGCAGCGTAGTTCCGGGAAATAACTATGGCTACACCTTC. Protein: CASSVVPGNNYGYTF.

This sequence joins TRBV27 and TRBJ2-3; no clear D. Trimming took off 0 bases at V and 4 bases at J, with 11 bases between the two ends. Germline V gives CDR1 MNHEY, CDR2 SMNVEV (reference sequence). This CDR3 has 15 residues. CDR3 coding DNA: TGTGCCAGCAGTTTATCCCGGGTCGTCCCAGATACGCAGTATTTT. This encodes CASSLSRVVPDTQYF.

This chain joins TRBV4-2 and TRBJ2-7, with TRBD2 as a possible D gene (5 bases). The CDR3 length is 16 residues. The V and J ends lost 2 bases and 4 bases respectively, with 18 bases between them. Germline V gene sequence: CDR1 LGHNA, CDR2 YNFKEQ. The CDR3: CASSQTSGPGVYEQYF. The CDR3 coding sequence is TGTGCCAGCAGCCAAACCTCTGGGCCCGGGGTTTACGAGCAGTACTTC.

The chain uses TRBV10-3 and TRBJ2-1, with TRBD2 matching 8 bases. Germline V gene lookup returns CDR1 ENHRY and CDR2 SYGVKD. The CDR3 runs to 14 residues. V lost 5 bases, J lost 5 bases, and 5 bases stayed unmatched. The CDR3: CAISTKGLDNEQFF. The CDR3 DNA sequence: TGTGCCATCAGTACAAAGGGACTAGACAATGAGCAGTTCTTC.

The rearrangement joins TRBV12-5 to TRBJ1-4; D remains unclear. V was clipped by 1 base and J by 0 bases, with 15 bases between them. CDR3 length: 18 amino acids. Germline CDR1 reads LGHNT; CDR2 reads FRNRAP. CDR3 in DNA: TGTGCTAGTGGTTTGGAAGGATCGAGAAAGCCAACTAATGAAAAACTGTTTTTT. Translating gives CASGLEGSRKPTNEKLFF.

CDR3 residues: CASRGSGSTYEQYF. The CDR3 region has the DNA TGTGCCAGCAGGGGGAGCGGGAGTACCTACGAGCAGTACTTC. The chain uses TRBV25-1 and TRBJ2-7; 8 bases agree with TRBD2. With V trimmed by 6 bases and J by 2 bases, 6 bases remained unmatched. The V gene's germline CDR1 is MGHDK and CDR2 SYGVNS. The CDR3 totals 14 residues.

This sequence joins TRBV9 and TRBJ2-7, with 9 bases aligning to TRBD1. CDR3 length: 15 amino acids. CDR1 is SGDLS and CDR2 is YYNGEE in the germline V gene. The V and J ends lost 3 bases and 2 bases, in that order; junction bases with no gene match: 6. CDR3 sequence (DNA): TGTGCCAGCAGCGCCGGGACAGGGAATACCTACGAGCAGTACTTC. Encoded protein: CASSAGTGNTYEQYF.

The chain's CDR3 is CASSESSGSSYNEQFF. CDR3 sequence (DNA): TGCGCCAGCAGTGAGTCGAGCGGGAGCTCCTACAATGAGCAGTTCTTC. This chain uses TRBV10-2 with TRBJ2-1, with 8 bases matching TRBD2. Germline V gene sequence: CDR1 WSHSY, CDR2 SAAADI. The CDR3 totals 16 residues. The J segment lost 0 bases and the V segment lost 0 bases, leaving 1 base of the junction unmatched.

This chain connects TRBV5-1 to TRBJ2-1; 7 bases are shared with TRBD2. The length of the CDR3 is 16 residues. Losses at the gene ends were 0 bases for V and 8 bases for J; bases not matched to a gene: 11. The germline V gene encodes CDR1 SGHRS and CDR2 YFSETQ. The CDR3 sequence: CASSLGWASGLDEQFF. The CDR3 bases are TGCGCCAGCAGCTTGGGTTGGGCTAGCGGTCTCGATGAGCAGTTCTTC.

This CDR3 is CASSLAAAADTQYF. The CDR3 DNA sequence: TGTGCCAGCAGCTTGGCGGCAGCGGCTGATACGCAGTATTTT. The rearrangement links TRBV5-5 to TRBJ2-3; a weak D match, TRBD2 (5 bases). V lost 0 bases, J lost 6 bases, and 11 bases lay in between. The CDR3 spans 14 residues. Looked up from germline, CDR1 is SGHKS and CDR2 is YYEKEE (reference sequence).

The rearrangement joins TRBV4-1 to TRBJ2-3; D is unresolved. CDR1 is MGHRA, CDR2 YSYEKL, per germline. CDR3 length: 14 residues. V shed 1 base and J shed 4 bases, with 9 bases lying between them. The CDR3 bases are TGCGCCAGCAGCCAAGGGTTAGCTCCAGATACGCAGTATTTT. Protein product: CASSQGLAPDTQYF.

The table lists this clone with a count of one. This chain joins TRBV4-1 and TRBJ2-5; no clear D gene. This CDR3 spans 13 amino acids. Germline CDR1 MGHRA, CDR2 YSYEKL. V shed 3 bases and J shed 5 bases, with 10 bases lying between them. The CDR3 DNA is TGCGCCAGCAGCCAGGGCGCGAGGGAGACCCAGTACTTC. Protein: CASSQGARETQYF.

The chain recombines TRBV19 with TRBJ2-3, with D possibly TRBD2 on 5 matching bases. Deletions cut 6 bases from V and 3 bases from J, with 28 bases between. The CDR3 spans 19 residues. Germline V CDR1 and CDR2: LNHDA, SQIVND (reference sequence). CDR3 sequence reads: CASSIGSRLGGAKTDTQYF. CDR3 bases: TGTGCCAGTAGCATCGGGTCCCGCCTAGGAGGTGCCAAGACAGATACGCAGTATTTT.

The CDR3: CASSLLLAGGRNEQFF. CDR3 DNA sequence: TGTGCCAGCAGCTTACTATTAGCGGGAGGGCGCAATGAGCAGTTCTTC. The chain links TRBV11-2 to TRBJ2-1; TRBD2 matches 11 bases. CDR1 is SGHAT, CDR2 FQNNGV, per germline. This CDR3 region has 16 residues. Unmatched junction bases numbered 6, after V lost 2 bases and J lost 6 bases.

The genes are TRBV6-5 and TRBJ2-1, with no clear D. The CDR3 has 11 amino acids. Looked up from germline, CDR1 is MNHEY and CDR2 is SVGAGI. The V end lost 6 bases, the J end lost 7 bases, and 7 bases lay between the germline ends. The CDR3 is CASRSSNEQFF. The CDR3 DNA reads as TGTGCCAGCAGGTCTTCAAATGAGCAGTTCTTC.

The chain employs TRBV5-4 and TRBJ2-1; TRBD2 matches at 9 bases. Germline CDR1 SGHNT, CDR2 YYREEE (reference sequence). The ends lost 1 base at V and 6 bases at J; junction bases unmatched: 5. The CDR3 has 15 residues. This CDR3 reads CASSLTLAGFNEQFF. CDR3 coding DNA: TGTGCCAGCAGCTTGACGCTAGCGGGATTCAATGAGCAGTTCTTC.

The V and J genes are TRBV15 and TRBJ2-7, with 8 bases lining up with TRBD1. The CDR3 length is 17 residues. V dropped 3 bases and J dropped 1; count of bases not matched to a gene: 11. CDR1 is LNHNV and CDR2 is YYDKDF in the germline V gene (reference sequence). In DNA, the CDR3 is TGTGCCACCAGCAGGACGCTGAGAAGGGACAGGTCCTACGAGCAGTACTTC. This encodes CATSRTLRRDRSYEQYF.

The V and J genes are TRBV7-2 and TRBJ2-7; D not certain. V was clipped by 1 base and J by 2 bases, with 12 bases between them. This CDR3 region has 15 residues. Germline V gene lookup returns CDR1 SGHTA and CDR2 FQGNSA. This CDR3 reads CASSLGVTLPYEQYF. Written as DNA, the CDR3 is TGTGCCAGCAGCTTAGGTGTGACTCTTCCCTACGAGCAGTACTTC. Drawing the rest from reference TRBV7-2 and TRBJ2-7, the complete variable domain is GAGVSQSPSNKVTEKGKDVELRCDPISGHTALYWYRQSLGQGLEFLIYFQGNSAPDKSGLPSDRFSAERTGGSVSTLTIQRTQQEDSAVYLCASSLGVTLPYEQYFGPGTRLTVT.

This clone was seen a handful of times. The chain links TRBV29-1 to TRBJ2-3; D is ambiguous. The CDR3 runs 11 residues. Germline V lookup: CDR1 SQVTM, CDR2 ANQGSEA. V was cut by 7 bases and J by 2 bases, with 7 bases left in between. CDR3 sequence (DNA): TGCAGCGGTGCTAACACAGATACGCAGTATTTT. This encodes CSGANTDTQYF.

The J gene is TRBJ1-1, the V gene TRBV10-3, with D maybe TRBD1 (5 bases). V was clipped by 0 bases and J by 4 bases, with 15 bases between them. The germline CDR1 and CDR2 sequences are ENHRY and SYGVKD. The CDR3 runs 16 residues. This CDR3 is CAISESGVTGVTEAFF. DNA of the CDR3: TGTGCCATCAGTGAGTCCGGGGTCACAGGCGTCACTGAAGCTTTCTTT.

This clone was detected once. The chain's CDR3 is CATSEGQEQPLAKNIQYF. CDR3 coding DNA: TGTGCCACCAGCGAAGGACAGGAGCAACCACTAGCCAAAAACATTCAGTACTTC. The V call is TRBV15, the J call TRBJ2-4, with TRBD1 matching over 7 bases. The CDR3 covers 18 residues. With 5 bases clipped from V and 0 bases from J, the junction kept 13 bases outside the gene matches. Germline-derived CDR1 and CDR2 are LNHNV and YYDKDF (reference sequence).